Each of the 6 T cell receptor beta chains below was sequenced from the same sample in a study of CD8 T cells in Susac syndrome. Reverse transcription of roughly 0.45 to 1 ug RNA was performed with random hexamers. Using its own MiXCR run on the immunoSEQ multiplex PCR reads, TCRdb lists one record per CDR3 protein. Among 150,000 to 200,000 distinct CDR3 sequences listed, around 95% were seen once. Material for sequencing was CD8+ T cells from PBMCs. Every receptor here comes from a human donor with multiple sclerosis.

The CDR3 reads CASSFLPSAWGANVLTF. CDR3 DNA sequence: TGTGCCAGCAGTTTTCTCCCTTCGGCCTGGGGGGCCAACGTCCTGACTTTC. The chain has TRBV12-3 or TRBV12-4 and TRBJ2-6; D is uncertain. The V end was cut by 3 bases, the J end by 4 bases, with 16 bases between. This CDR3 is built from 17 residues.

The V gene is TRBV14, the J gene TRBJ2-3; perhaps D is TRBD1 or TRBD2 (5 bases each). Trimming left V 4 bases short and J 1 base short, with 15 bases between. This CDR3 is 16 amino acids long. Germline V gene data show CDR1 as SGHDN and CDR2 as FVKESK. The CDR3 bases are TGTGCCAGCAGCCCTTTCGGTCTGGGGGGCACAGATACGCAGTATTTT. Translating gives CASSPFGLGGTDTQYF.

J is TRBJ1-1 and V is TRBV7-9; weak D call: TRBD1 (5 bases). V gave up 7 bases and J gave up 5 bases, with 11 bases separating them. The CDR3 is made up of 12 amino acids. The germline gives CDR1 SEHNR, CDR2 FQNEAQ (reference sequence). CDR3 bases: TGTGCCAGCAAACGGGGGGATACTGAAGCTTTCTTT. Translating gives CASKRGDTEAFF.

The sample holds one count of this clonotype. This rearrangement joins TRBV6-5 to TRBJ2-1; D is perhaps TRBD1 or TRBD2 (5 bases each). V was pared by 7 bases and J by 6 bases, with 10 bases between. The CDR3 sequence is 12 residues long. Germline-derived CDR1 and CDR2 are MNHEY and SVGAGI. The CDR3 nucleotides read TGTGCCAGCACCGGGACCCGCAATGAGCAGTTCTTC. Encoded protein: CASTGTRNEQFF.

The genes are TRBV18 and TRBJ1-3; D is ambiguous. V was cut by 0 bases and J by 0 bases, with 9 bases left in between. The V gene's germline CDR1 is KGHSH and CDR2 LQKENI. The CDR3 consists of 16 residues. The CDR3 reads CASSPPADGSGNTIYF. Written as DNA, the CDR3 is TGTGCCAGCTCACCACCGGCGGATGGCTCTGGAAACACCATATATTTT.

This clonotype was recorded a few times. The chain couples TRBV18 to TRBJ2-1; 10 bases are a match to TRBD2. Trimming at V came to 4 bases and at J to 5 bases, leaving 5 bases not matched to a gene. CDR1 is KGHSH, CDR2 LQKENI, per germline. This CDR3 comprises 15 residues. The CDR3 spells CASSLIAGGHNEQFF. CDR3 in DNA: TGTGCCAGCTCACTGATAGCGGGAGGCCACAATGAGCAGTTCTTC.